This T cell receptor (beta chain) is drawn from a study of T cells in Graves' hyperthyroidism and ophthalmopathy. V lost 1 base, J lost 5 bases, and 11 bases lay in between. Per the germline V gene, CDR1 is SGHDN and CDR2 is FVKESK. This CDR3 comprises 15 residues. The CDR3 regions of TCR beta were amplified from RNA transcripts. Researchers ran a first-round RT-PCR on the TCR CDR3 using the HTBI primer set. TCRdb reprocessed the multiplex PCR reads with MiXCR, giving one entry per CDR3 protein. The table includes approximately 560,000 distinct CDR3 sequences, 46% detected once. Newly diagnosed hyperthyroidism patients aged 18 to 65 years had disease lasting under 2 months. Uncontrolled infection, other autoimmune disease, pregnancy or lactation disqualified patients from enrolment. Study conclusions and caveats: Most thyroid clonotypes expanded above 0.001 were also detected in blood.

This clonotype showed up just a few times. What it binds is unknown. The specimen sequenced was peripheral blood or thyroid tissue (not recorded which). The receptor's source is a woman under 30 with Graves' hyperthyroidism. V and J are TRBV14 and TRBJ1-4, with unresolved D. CDR3 region: CASSQGPDRNEKLFF. In DNA, the CDR3 is TGTGCCAGCAGCCAAGGGCCTGATAGGAATGAAAAACTGTTTTTT. The full variable domain, completed using reference TRBV14 and TRBJ1-4, is EAGVTQFPSHSVIEKGQTVTLRCDPISGHDNLYWYRRVMGKEIKFLLHFVKESKQDESGMPNNRFLAERTGGTYSTLKVQPAELEDSGVYFCASSQGPDRNEKLFFGSGTQLSVL.